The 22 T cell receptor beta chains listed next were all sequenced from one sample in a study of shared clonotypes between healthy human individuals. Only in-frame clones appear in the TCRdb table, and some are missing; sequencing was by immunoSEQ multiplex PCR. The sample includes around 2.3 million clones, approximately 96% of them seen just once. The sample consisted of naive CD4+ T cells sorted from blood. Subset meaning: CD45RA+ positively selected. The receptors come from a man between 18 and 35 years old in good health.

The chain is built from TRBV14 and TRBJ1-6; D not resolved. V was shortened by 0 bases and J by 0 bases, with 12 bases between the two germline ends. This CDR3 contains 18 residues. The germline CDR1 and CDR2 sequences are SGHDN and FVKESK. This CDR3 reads CASSQDFGGSSYNSPLHF. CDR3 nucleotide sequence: TGTGCCAGCAGCCAAGATTTTGGAGGAAGCTCCTATAATTCACCCCTCCACTTT.

The CDR3 here is CASSWGDRDTDTQYF. CDR3 nucleotide sequence: TGCGCCAGCAGCTGGGGGGACAGGGACACAGATACGCAGTATTTT. The chain employs TRBV5-1 and TRBJ2-3; TRBD1 matches 9 bases. The V gene's germline CDR1 is SGHRS and CDR2 YFSETQ. After removal of 3 bases from V and 2 bases from J, the junction contained 4 bases not matched to a gene. The CDR3 spans 15 residues.

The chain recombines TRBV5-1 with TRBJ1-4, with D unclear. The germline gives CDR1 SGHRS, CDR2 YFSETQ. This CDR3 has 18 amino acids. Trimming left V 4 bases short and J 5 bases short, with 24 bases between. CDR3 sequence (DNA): TGCGCCAGCAGCAAGCGTGGTCTTGGAAGCGGGGTGAATGAAAAACTGTTTTTT. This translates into CASSKRGLGSGVNEKLFF.

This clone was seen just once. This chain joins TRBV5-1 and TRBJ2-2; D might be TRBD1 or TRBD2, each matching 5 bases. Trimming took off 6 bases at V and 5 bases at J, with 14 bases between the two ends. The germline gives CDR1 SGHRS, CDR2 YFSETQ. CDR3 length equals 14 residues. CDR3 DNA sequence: TGCGCCAGCAAAGTCAGGGAGAAAACCGGGGAGCTGTTTTTT. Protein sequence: CASKVREKTGELFF. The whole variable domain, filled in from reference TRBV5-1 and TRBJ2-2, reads KAGVTQTPRYLIKTRGQQVTLSCSPISGHRSVSWYQQTPGQGLQFLFEYFSETQRNKGNFPGRFSGRQFSNSRSEMNVSTLELGDSALYLCASKVREKTGELFFGEGSRLTVL.

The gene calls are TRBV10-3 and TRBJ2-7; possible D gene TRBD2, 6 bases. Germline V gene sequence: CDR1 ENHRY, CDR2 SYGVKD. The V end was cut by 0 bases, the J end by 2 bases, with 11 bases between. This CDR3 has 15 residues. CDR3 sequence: CAISESGGTPYEQYF. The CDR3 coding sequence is TGTGCCATCAGTGAGTCCGGCGGGACCCCCTACGAGCAGTACTTC.

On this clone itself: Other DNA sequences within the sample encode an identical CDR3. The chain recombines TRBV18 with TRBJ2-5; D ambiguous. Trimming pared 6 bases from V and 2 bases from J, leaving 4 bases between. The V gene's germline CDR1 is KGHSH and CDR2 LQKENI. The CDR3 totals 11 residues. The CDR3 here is CASSGQETQYF. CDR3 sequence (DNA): TGTGCCAGCTCGGGTCAAGAGACCCAGTACTTC.

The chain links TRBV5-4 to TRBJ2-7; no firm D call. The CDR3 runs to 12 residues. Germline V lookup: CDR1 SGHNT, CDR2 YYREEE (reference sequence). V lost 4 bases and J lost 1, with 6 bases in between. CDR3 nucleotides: TGTGCCAGCAGCCAAAATTCCTACGAGCAGTACTTC. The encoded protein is CASSQNSYEQYF.

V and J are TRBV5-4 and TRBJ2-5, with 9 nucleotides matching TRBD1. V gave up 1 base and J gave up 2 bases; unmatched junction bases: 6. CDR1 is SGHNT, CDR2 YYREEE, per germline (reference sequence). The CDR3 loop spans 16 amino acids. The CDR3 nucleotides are TGTGCCAGCAGCTTGACCGGGACAGGGCTTCAAGAGACCCAGTACTTC. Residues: CASSLTGTGLQETQYF.

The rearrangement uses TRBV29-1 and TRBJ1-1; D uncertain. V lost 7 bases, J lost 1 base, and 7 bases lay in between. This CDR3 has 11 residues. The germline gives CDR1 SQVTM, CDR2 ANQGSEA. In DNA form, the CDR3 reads TGCAGCGGGCAGCAGAACACTGAAGCTTTCTTT. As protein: CSGQQNTEAFF.

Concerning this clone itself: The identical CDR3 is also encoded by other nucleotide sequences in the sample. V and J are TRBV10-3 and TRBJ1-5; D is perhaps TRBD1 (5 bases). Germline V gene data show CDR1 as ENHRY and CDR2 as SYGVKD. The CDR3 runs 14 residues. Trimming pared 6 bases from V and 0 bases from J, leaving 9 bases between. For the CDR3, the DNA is TGTGCCATCAGGGGGACGGATAGCAATCAGCCCCAGCATTTT. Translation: CAIRGTDSNQPQHF.

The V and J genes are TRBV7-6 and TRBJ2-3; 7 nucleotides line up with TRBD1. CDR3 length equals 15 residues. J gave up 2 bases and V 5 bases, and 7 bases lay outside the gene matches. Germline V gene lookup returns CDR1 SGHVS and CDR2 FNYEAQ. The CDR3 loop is CASSLGQLNTDTQYF. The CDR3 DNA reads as TGTGCCAGCAGCCTGGGACAGCTAAACACAGATACGCAGTATTTT.

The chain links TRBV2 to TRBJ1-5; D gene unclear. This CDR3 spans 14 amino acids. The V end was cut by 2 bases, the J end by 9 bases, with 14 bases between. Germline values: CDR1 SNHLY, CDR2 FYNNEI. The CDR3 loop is CASSEPAGESPQHF. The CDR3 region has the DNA TGTGCCAGCAGTGAACCGGCGGGTGAGTCGCCCCAGCATTTT. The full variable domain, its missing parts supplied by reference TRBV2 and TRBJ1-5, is EPEVTQTPSHQVTQMGQEVILRCVPISNHLYFYWYRQILGQKVEFLVSFYNNEISEKSEIFDDQFSVERPDGSNFTLKIRSTKLEDSAMYFCASSEPAGESPQHFGDGTRLSIL.

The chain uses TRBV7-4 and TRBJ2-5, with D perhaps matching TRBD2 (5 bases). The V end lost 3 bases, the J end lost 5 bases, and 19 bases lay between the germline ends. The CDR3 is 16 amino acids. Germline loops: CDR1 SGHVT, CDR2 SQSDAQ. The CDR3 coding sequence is TGTGCCAGCAGCTTTACGCCGGGAACCAACAAGGAGACCCAGTACTTC. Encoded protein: CASSFTPGTNKETQYF.

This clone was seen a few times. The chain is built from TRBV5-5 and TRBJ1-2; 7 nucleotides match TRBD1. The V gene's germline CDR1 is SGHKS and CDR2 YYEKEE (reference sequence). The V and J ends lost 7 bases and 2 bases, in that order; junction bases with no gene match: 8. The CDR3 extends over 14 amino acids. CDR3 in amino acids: CASGESQGNYGYTF. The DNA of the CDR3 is TGTGCCAGCGGAGAGTCACAGGGGAACTATGGCTACACCTTC.

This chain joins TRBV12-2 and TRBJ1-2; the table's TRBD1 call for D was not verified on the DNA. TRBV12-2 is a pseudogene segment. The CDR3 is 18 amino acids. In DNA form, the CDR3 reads TGTGCAAGTCGCTTAGATATTAACCCGGGACAATCTAACTATGGCTACACCTTC. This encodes CASRLDINPGQSNYGYTF.

The CDR3 is CASTTGFRGLMFF. The CDR3 bases are TGTGCCAGCACGACAGGGTTTCGGGGTTTGATGTTTTTT. The chain couples TRBV6-6 to TRBJ1-4, with TRBD1 matching 7 bases. The CDR3 is 13 residues long. Germline assignment: CDR1 MNHNY and CDR2 SVGAGI (reference sequence). The J segment lost 15 bases and the V segment lost 7 bases, leaving 14 bases of the junction unmatched.

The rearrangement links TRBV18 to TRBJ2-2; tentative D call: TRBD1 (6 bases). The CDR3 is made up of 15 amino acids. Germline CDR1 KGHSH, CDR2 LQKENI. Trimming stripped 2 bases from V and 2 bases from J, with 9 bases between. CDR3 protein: CASSPRGINTGELFF. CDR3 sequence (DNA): TGTGCCAGCTCACCAAGGGGGATCAACACCGGGGAGCTGTTTTTT. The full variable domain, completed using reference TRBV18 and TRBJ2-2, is NAGVMQNPRHLVRRRGQEARLRCSPMKGHSHVYWYRQLPEEGLKFMVYLQKENIIDESGMPKERFSAEFPKEGPSILRIQQVVRGDSAAYFCASSPRGINTGELFFGEGSRLTVL.

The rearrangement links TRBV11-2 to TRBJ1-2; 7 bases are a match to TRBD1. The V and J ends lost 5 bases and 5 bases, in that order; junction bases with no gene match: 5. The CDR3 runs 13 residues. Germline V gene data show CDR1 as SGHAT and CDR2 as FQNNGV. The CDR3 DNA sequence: TGTGCCAGCAGCCAGCGACAGGGTTATGGCTACACCTTC. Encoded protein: CASSQRQGYGYTF.

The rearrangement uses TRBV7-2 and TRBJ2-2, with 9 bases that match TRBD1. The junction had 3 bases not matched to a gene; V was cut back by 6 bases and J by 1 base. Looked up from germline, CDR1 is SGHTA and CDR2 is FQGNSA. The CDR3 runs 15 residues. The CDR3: CASSWDRVNTGELFF. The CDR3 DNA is TGTGCCAGCAGTTGGGACAGGGTGAACACCGGGGAGCTGTTTTTT.

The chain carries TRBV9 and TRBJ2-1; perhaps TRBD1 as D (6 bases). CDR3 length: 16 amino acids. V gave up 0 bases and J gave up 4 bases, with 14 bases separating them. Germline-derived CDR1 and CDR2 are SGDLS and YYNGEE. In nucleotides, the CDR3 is TGTGCCAGCAGCGTAGGCGCCCAACAGGGATACAATGAGCAGTTCTTC. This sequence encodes CASSVGAQQGYNEQFF. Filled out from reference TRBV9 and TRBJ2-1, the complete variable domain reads DSGVTQTPKHLITATGQRVTLRCSPRSGDLSVYWYQQSLDQGLQFLIQYYNGEERAKGNILERFSAQQFPDLHSELNLSSLELGDSALYFCASSVGAQQGYNEQFFGPGTRLTVL.

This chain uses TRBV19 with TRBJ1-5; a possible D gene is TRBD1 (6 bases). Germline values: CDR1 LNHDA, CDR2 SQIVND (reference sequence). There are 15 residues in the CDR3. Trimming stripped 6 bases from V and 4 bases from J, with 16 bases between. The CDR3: CASRVSRTANQPQHF. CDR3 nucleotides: TGTGCCAGTAGGGTTTCTAGGACAGCTAATCAGCCCCAGCATTTT.

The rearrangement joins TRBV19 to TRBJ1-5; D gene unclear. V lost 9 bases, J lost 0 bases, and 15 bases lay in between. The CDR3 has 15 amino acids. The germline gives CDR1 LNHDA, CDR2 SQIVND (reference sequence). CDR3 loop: CASNPELYSNQPQHF. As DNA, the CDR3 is TGTGCCAGCAACCCGGAACTTTATAGCAATCAGCCCCAGCATTTT.